The clone carrying this T cell receptor (beta chain) was seen only a few times. Its antigen is not known. The data stem from a study of vaccination effects on CD4 cells after COVID-19. Repertoires were generated with immunoSEQ multiplex PCR, while TCRdb's copy carries only in-frame clones and drops some. The sample holds 57,000 or so clones, around 73% seen once. Sequencing followed a ViraFEST assay step that expanded antigen-specific CD4+ T cells with viral peptide pools. At the end of more than 8 days of culture, CD4+ T cells were isolated. The vaccine given was either BNT162b2 or mRNA-1273, in two doses. Each well held approximately 2.2 million PBMC cultured with roughly 9.7 ug/ml peptides and roughly 11 IU/ml IL-2. V trimming: 0 bases; J trimming: 0 bases; junction bases outside the gene matches: 0. CDR3 length: 15 amino acids. Germline V gene data show CDR1 as SGHDT and CDR2 as YYEEEE.

The starting material was CD4+ T cells from PBMCs cultured with HCoV-229E spike peptides, obtained after COVID-19 vaccination. This chain connects TRBV5-6 to TRBJ1-2; 9 bases are shared with TRBD1. The sequence derives from a human donor who received a COVID-19 vaccine. CDR3 bases: TGTGCCAGCAGCTTGGGGGACAGGGCTAACTATGGCTACACCTTC. It yields the protein CASSLGDRANYGYTF.